The 22 T cell receptor beta chains listed next were all sequenced from one sample in a study of blood T cell repertoires in COVID-19. Sequencing was performed with immunoSEQ multiplex PCR; in TCRdb, only in-frame clones are kept and a portion is missing. The data show some 150,000 clones, 86% seen once. The sample comprised peripheral blood. The receptors were sampled from a man between 65 and 80 years old with acute or convalescent COVID-19.

J is TRBJ1-5 and V is TRBV19; possibly TRBD1 for D (6 bases). The CDR3 contains 14 residues. Per germline, CDR1 LNHDA and CDR2 SQIVND (reference sequence). V was shortened by 7 bases and J by 5 bases, with 15 bases between the two germline ends. The CDR3 coding sequence is TGTGCCAGTAAAGAGGGGACACCCGATCAGCCCCAGCATTTT. This encodes CASKEGTPDQPQHF.

J is TRBJ2-7 and V is TRBV2, with D possibly TRBD2 on 6 matching bases. CDR1 and CDR2 (germline): SNHLY, FYNNEI. The CDR3 length is 13 residues. With 4 bases removed from V and 7 bases from J, the gap between germline ends came to 14 bases. The CDR3 protein is CASSVVGGSEQYF. The CDR3 DNA reads TGTGCCAGCAGTGTGGTCGGAGGGTCTGAGCAGTACTTC.

V gene TRBV28 combines with J gene TRBJ1-6; the match to TRBD1 covers 7 bases. Germline loops: CDR1 MDHEN, CDR2 SYDVKM. There are 14 residues in the CDR3. V trimming: 6 bases; J trimming: 10 bases; junction bases outside the gene matches: 9. CDR3 region: CASSGTEPLSPLHF. The DNA of the CDR3 is TGTGCCAGCAGCGGGACAGAGCCCTTATCACCCCTCCACTTT. Combining the CDR3 with reference TRBV28 and TRBJ1-6 gives the whole variable domain DVKVTQSSRYLVKRTGEKVFLECVQDMDHENMFWYRQDPGLGLRLIYFSYDVKMKEKGDIPEGYSVSREKKERFSLILESASTNQTSMYLCASSGTEPLSPLHFGNGTRLTVT.

This clone was observed a handful of times. The genes are TRBV5-1 and TRBJ1-1; 8 bases fit TRBD1. This CDR3 is 14 amino acids long. Germline V gives CDR1 SGHRS, CDR2 YFSETQ. V was pared by 4 bases and J by 1 base, with 3 bases of the junction left unmatched. DNA for the CDR3: TGCGCCAGCAGCGACGGACAGGGGAACACTGAAGCTTTCTTT. Amino acids: CASSDGQGNTEAFF. The full variable domain, in which reference TRBV5-1 and TRBJ1-1 provide the parts outside the CDR3, is KAGVTQTPRYLIKTRGQQVTLSCSPISGHRSVSWYQQTPGQGLQFLFEYFSETQRNKGNFPGRFSGRQFSNSRSEMNVSTLELGDSALYLCASSDGQGNTEAFFGQGTRLTVV.

The rearrangement links TRBV27 to TRBJ2-6, with 7 positions matching TRBD2. This CDR3 is 17 amino acids long. CDR1 and CDR2 from the germline V gene are MNHEY and SMNVEV (reference sequence). Germline trimming cut 7 bases from V and 2 bases from J; bases unmatched to any gene: 11. CDR3 bases: TGTGCCAGCAAGGCAAAGGGAGGGACCACTGGGGCCAACGTCCTGACTTTC. Translation: CASKAKGGTTGANVLTF.

V gene TRBV5-1 combines with J gene TRBJ1-2; D not resolved. V shed 0 bases and J shed 3 bases, with 12 bases lying between them. CDR3 length equals 15 residues. Germline loops: CDR1 SGHRS, CDR2 YFSETQ. CDR3 region: CASSLGSQAHYGYTF. As DNA, the CDR3 is TGCGCCAGCAGCTTGGGATCCCAGGCCCACTATGGCTACACCTTC.

The CDR3 sequence: CASSWEQSSYNEQFF. The CDR3 DNA reads as TGTGCCAGCAGCTGGGAGCAGAGCTCCTACAATGAGCAGTTCTTC. The chain is built from TRBV11-3 and TRBJ2-1; D possibly corresponds to TRBD2 (5 bases). The CDR3 spans 15 residues. Germline CDR1 reads SGHNT; CDR2 reads YENEEA. V lost 4 bases, J lost 0 bases, and 10 bases lay in between.

The chain is built from TRBV3-1 (or the pseudogene TRBV3-2) and TRBJ2-4; D might be TRBD2 (5 bases). This CDR3 has 14 residues. Germline V gene lookup returns CDR1 LGHDT and CDR2 YNNKEL (reference sequence). Trimming pared 2 bases from V and 8 bases from J, leaving 13 bases between. The CDR3 sequence is CASSQITDGDIQYF. The CDR3 DNA sequence: TGTGCCAGCAGCCAAATAACAGACGGGGACATTCAGTACTTC.

The chain is built from TRBV19 and TRBJ1-1; TRBD1 aligns across 9 bases. Germline assignment: CDR1 LNHDA and CDR2 SQIVND (reference sequence). Trimming at V came to 9 bases and at J to 4 bases, leaving 3 bases not matched to a gene. The CDR3 has 12 residues. The CDR3: CASDRGITEAFF. DNA of the CDR3: TGTGCCAGCGACAGGGGGATCACTGAAGCTTTCTTT.

This clone was recorded once. The rearrangement links TRBV15 to TRBJ2-3; weak D call: TRBD2 (6 bases). The CDR3 consists of 12 residues. Germline V CDR1 and CDR2: LNHNV, YYDKDF (reference sequence). V lost 1 base and J 11 bases, leaving 10 bases between the germline ends. The CDR3 DNA follows: TGTGCCACCAGCAGAGGGAGGGAAGAGCAGTATTTT. Translating gives CATSRGREEQYF.

This chain connects TRBV7-9 to TRBJ2-1; the match to TRBD2 covers 9 bases. CDR1 SEHNR and CDR2 FQNEAQ come from the germline V gene (reference sequence). V was pared by 5 bases and J by 4 bases, with 9 bases of the junction left unmatched. This CDR3 contains 16 residues. CDR3 coding DNA: TGTGCCAGCAGCCCCAAGGAACTAGCGGGTTACAATGAGCAGTTCTTC. Translating it yields CASSPKELAGYNEQFF.

The genes are TRBV24-1 and TRBJ1-5; 7 bases agree with TRBD1. The germline gives CDR1 KGHDR, CDR2 SFDVKD. This CDR3 has 15 residues. The V and J ends lost 3 bases and 7 bases, in that order; junction bases with no gene match: 8. The CDR3 coding sequence is TGTGCCACCAGTGATCCACAGGGGTCGGGCCAGCCCCAGCATTTT. Protein product: CATSDPQGSGQPQHF.

The chain links TRBV27 to TRBJ1-4; D is ambiguous. The V end lost 5 bases, the J end lost 8 bases, and 21 bases lay between the germline ends. CDR3 length: 16 amino acids. CDR1 and CDR2 (germline): MNHEY, SMNVEV (reference sequence). The CDR3: CASSAGLEGRREKLFF. The CDR3 nucleotides are TGTGCCAGCAGTGCAGGCTTGGAGGGTCGACGGGAAAAACTGTTTTTT.

This clone occurred once. The chain carries TRBV30 and TRBJ1-3; unclear D gene. Germline loops: CDR1 GTSNPN, CDR2 SVGIG (reference sequence). V lost 5 bases and J lost 4, with 12 bases in between. CDR3 length: 13 residues. The CDR3 coding sequence is TGTGCCTGGGAAGTAGATCGGGGAAACACCATATATTTT. This codes for CAWEVDRGNTIYF.

V is TRBV5-1 and J is TRBJ2-1; 9 nucleotides align to TRBD1. The trim removed 4 bases at V and 5 bases at J, leaving 10 bases unmatched. Germline CDR1 reads SGHRS; CDR2 reads YFSETQ. The CDR3 runs 16 residues. CDR3: CASSRLGQGLDNEQFF. As DNA, the CDR3 is TGCGCCAGCAGCCGACTAGGACAGGGGCTCGACAATGAGCAGTTCTTC. Combining the CDR3 with reference TRBV5-1 and TRBJ2-1 gives the whole variable domain KAGVTQTPRYLIKTRGQQVTLSCSPISGHRSVSWYQQTPGQGLQFLFEYFSETQRNKGNFPGRFSGRQFSNSRSEMNVSTLELGDSALYLCASSRLGQGLDNEQFFGPGTRLTVL.

This clone was seen a handful of times. The chain recombines TRBV5-1 with TRBJ1-5, with 9 bases lining up with TRBD1. Germline CDR1 is SGHRS and CDR2 is YFSETQ. The trim removed 4 bases at V and 4 bases at J, leaving 9 bases unmatched. This CDR3 is 16 amino acids long. The CDR3 nucleotides are TGCGCCAGCAGCCCCGCCGGGACAGGGTTTAATCAGCCCCAGCATTTT. Translation: CASSPAGTGFNQPQHF.

The rearrangement uses TRBV2 and TRBJ1-5; 7 bases match TRBD1. Germline V gene sequence: CDR1 SNHLY, CDR2 FYNNEI. The junction had 2 bases not matched to a gene; V was cut back by 1 base and J by 2 bases. This CDR3 has 15 amino acids. The CDR3 DNA reads TGTGCCAGCAGTGAAGTGACAGGGCGCAATCAGCCCCAGCATTTT. Its protein product is CASSEVTGRNQPQHF. The variable domain in full, completed from reference TRBV2 and TRBJ1-5, reads EPEVTQTPSHQVTQMGQEVILRCVPISNHLYFYWYRQILGQKVEFLVSFYNNEISEKSEIFDDQFSVERPDGSNFTLKIRSTKLEDSAMYFCASSEVTGRNQPQHFGDGTRLSIL.

The chain carries TRBV11-2 and TRBJ1-1; D uncertain. The CDR3 covers 13 residues. Per the germline V gene, CDR1 is SGHAT and CDR2 is FQNNGV. Trimming took off 0 bases at V and 5 bases at J, with 7 bases between the two ends. Here the CDR3 DNA reads TGTGCCAGCAGCTTAGACTGGCCTACTGAAGCTTTCTTT. This codes for CASSLDWPTEAFF.

J is TRBJ2-2 and V is TRBV9; 7 bases are shared with TRBD2. CDR1 is SGDLS and CDR2 is YYNGEE in the germline V gene. J lost 6 bases, V lost 3 bases, and 5 bases had no gene match. This CDR3 spans 14 amino acids. The DNA of the CDR3 is TGTGCCAGCAGCGCCCAACTAGCGCCCGGGGAGCTGTTTTTT. The encoded protein is CASSAQLAPGELFF.

This chain links TRBV14 with TRBJ2-2; 9 bases map to TRBD1. The CDR3 sequence is 16 residues long. After removal of 0 bases from V and 4 bases from J, the junction contained 3 bases not matched to a gene. Per the germline V gene, CDR1 is SGHDN and CDR2 is FVKESK. The CDR3 sequence is CASSQDRTGVTGELFF. The CDR3 DNA reads TGTGCCAGCAGCCAAGATAGGACAGGGGTCACCGGGGAGCTGTTTTTT.

The chain links TRBV6-2 or TRBV6-3 to TRBJ2-3, with D possibly being TRBD2 (5 bases). CDR1 is MNHEY, CDR2 SVGEGT, per germline. Trimming stripped 2 bases from V and 4 bases from J, with 10 bases between. The CDR3 contains 14 residues. The CDR3 is CASSYALAPDTQYF. CDR3 DNA sequence: TGTGCCAGCAGTTACGCTCTAGCACCAGATACGCAGTATTTT.

The chain is built from TRBV29-1 and TRBJ2-7; no reliable D call. This CDR3 has 15 residues. CDR1 is SQVTM, CDR2 ANQGSEA, per germline. V was pared by 4 bases and J by 6 bases, with 22 bases between. CDR3 DNA: TGCAGCGTTGCGTCCCACTCCGTACCCCGGAGCGAGCAGTACTTC. The encoded protein is CSVASHSVPRSEQYF.